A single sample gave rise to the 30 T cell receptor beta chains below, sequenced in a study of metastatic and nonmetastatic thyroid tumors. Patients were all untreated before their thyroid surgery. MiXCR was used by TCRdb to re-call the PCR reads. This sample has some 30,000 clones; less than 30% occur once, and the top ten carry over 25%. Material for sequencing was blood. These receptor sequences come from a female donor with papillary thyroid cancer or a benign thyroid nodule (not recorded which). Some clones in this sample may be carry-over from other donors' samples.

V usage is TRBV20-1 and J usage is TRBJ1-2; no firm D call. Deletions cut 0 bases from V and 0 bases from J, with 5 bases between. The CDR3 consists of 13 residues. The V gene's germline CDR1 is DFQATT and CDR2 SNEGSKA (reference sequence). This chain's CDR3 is CSAREGSNYGYTF. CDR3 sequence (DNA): TGCAGTGCTAGAGAGGGCTCTAACTATGGCTACACCTTC.

The CDR3 here is CASQGARVNYGYTF. DNA of the CDR3: TGTGCCAGTCAGGGGGCGCGTGTTAACTATGGCTACACCTTC. The rearrangement uses TRBV19 and TRBJ1-2; 8 bases fit TRBD1. The CDR3 contains 14 residues. After removal of 8 bases from V and 1 base from J, the junction contained 6 bases not matched to a gene. The V gene's germline CDR1 is LNHDA and CDR2 SQIVND (reference sequence).

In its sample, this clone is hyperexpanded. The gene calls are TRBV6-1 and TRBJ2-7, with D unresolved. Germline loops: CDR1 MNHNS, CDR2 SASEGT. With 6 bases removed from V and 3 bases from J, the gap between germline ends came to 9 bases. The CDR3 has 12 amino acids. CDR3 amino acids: CASRGEFYEQYF. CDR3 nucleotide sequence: TGTGCCAGCAGGGGTGAGTTCTACGAGCAGTACTTC.

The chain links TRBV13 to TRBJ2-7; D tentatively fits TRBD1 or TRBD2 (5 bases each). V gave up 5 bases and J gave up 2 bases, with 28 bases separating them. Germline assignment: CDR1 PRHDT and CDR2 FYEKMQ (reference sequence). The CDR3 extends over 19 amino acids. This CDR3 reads CASSPTMSGPGTRTYEQYF. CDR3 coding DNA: TGTGCCAGCAGCCCGACCATGAGCGGACCCGGGACCCGAACCTACGAGCAGTACTTC.

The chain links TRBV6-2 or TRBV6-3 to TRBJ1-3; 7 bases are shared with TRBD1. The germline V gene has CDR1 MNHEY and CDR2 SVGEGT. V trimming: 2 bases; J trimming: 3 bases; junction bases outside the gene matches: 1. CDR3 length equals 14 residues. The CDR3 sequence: CASSYDRVGNTIYF. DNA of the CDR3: TGTGCCAGCAGTTACGACAGGGTTGGAAACACCATATATTTT.

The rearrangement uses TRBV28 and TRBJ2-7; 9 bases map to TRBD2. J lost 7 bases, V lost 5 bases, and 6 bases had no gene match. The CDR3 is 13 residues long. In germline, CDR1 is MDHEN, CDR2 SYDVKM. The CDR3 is CASSRGREGEQYF. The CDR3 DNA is TGTGCCAGCAGTCGGGGGCGGGAGGGGGAGCAGTACTTC.

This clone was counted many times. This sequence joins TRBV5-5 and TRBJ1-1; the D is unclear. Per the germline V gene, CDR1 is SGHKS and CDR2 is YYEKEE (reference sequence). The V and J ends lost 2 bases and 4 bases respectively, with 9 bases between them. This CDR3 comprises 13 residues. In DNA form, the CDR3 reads TGTGCCAGCAGCTTCGAGTACCCCACTGAAGCTTTCTTT. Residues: CASSFEYPTEAFF.

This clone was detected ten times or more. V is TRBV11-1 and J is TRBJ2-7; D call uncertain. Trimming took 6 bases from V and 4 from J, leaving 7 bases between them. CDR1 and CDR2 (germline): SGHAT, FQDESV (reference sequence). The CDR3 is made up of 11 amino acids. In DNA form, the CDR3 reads TGTGCCAGCAGTTCGGCTTACGAGCAGTACTTC. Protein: CASSSAYEQYF.

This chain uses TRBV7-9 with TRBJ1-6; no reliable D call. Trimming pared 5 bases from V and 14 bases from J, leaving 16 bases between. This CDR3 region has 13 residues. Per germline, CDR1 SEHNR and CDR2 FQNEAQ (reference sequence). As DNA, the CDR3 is TGTGCCAGCAGCCATGCCCCGGAAGCGACCCTCCACTTT. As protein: CASSHAPEATLHF.

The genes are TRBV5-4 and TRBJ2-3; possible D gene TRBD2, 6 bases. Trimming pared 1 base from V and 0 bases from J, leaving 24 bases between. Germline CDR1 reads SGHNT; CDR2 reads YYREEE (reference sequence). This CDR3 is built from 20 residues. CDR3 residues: CASSLLLQTPWDSSTDTQYF. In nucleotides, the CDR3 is TGTGCCAGCAGCTTGCTACTCCAGACCCCCTGGGACTCTAGCACAGATACGCAGTATTTT.

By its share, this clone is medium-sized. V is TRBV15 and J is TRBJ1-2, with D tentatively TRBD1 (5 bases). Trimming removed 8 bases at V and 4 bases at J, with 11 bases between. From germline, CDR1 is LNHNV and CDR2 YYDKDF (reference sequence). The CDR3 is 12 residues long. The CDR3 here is CATGGGGYGYTF. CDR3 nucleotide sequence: TGTGCCACCGGGGGAGGAGGCTATGGCTACACCTTC. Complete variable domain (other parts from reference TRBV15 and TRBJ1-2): DAMVIQNPRYQVTQFGKPVTLSCSQTLNHNVMYWYQQKSSQAPKLLFHYYDKDFNNEADTPDNFQSRRPNTSFCFLDIRSPGLGDTAMYLCATGGGGYGYTFGSGTRLTVV.

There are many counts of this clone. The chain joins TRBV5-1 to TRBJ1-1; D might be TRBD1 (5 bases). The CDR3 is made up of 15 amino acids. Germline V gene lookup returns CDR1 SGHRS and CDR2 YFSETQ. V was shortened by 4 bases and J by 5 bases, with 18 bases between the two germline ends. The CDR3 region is CASSPGGSKGTEAFF. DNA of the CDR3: TGCGCCAGCAGCCCCGGGGGGAGCAAGGGGACTGAAGCTTTCTTT. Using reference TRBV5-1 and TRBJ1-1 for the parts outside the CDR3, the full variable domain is KAGVTQTPRYLIKTRGQQVTLSCSPISGHRSVSWYQQTPGQGLQFLFEYFSETQRNKGNFPGRFSGRQFSNSRSEMNVSTLELGDSALYLCASSPGGSKGTEAFFGQGTRLTVV.

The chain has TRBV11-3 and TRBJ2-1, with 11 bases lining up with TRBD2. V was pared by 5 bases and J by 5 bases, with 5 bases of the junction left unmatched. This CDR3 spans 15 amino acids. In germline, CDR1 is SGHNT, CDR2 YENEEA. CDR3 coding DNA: TGTGCCAGCAGCCCCGGACTAGCGGGCAACAATGAGCAGTTCTTC. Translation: CASSPGLAGNNEQFF.

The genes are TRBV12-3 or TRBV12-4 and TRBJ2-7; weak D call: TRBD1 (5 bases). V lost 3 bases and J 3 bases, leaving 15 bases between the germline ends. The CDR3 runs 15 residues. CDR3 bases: TGTGCCAGCAGTTTTGCAGGGCCCCCTAACTACGAGCAGTACTTC. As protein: CASSFAGPPNYEQYF.

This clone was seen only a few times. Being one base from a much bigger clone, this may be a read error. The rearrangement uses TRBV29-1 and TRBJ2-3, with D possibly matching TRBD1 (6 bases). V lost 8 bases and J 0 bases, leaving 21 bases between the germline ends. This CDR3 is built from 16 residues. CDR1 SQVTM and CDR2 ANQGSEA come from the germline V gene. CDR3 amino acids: CSWGLSSVPSTDTQYF. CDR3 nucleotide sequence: TGCAGCTGGGGGCTGTCCAGCGTCCCTAGCACAGATACGCAGTATTTT.

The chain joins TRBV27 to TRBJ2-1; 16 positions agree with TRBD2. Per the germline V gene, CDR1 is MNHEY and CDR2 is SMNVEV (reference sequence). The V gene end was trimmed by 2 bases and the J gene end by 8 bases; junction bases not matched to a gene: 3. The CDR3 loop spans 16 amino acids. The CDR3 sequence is CASSLGGLAGGDEQFF. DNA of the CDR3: TGTGCCAGCAGTTTAGGGGGACTAGCGGGAGGGGATGAGCAGTTCTTC.

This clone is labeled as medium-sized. The CDR3 loop reads CASSFIAAYEQYF. The DNA of the CDR3 is TGTGCCAGCAGTTTCATAGCGGCGTACGAGCAGTACTTC. The chain joins TRBV27 to TRBJ2-7, with D possibly being TRBD2 (6 bases). The CDR3 runs 13 residues. V was pared by 3 bases and J by 4 bases, with 10 bases between. Germline assignment: CDR1 MNHEY and CDR2 SMNVEV (reference sequence).

The CDR3 DNA sequence: TGTGCCAGCAGCTCCGGACAGGGATATGGCTACACCTTC. This sequence encodes CASSSGQGYGYTF. The chain links TRBV5-6 to TRBJ1-2; TRBD1 aligns across 8 bases. From germline, CDR1 is SGHDT and CDR2 YYEEEE. This CDR3 has 13 amino acids. The trim removed 3 bases at V and 5 bases at J, leaving 3 bases unmatched.

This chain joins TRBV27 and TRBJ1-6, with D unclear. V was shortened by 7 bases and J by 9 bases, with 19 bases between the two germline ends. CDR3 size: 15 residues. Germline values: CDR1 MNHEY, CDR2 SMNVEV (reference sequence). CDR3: CASTPWGEDGSPLHF. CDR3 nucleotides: TGTGCCAGCACCCCGTGGGGAGAGGACGGTTCACCCCTCCACTTT.

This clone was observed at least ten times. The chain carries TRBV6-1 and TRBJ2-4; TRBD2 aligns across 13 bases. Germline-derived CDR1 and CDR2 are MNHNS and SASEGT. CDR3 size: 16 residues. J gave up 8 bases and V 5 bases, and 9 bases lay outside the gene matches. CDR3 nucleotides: TGTGCCAGCAGTATACTGACTAGCGGGAGGCGGGACATTCAGTACTTC. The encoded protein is CASSILTSGRRDIQYF.

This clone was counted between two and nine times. CDR3 loop: CASSITGRHEQYF. The CDR3 DNA sequence: TGTGCCAGTAGTATTACAGGGAGGCACGAGCAGTACTTC. V is TRBV19 and J is TRBJ2-7; D assignment may be TRBD1 or TRBD2 (6 bases each). This CDR3 spans 13 amino acids. The germline V gene encodes CDR1 LNHDA and CDR2 SQIVND (reference sequence). V lost 3 bases, J lost 5 bases, and 11 bases lay in between.

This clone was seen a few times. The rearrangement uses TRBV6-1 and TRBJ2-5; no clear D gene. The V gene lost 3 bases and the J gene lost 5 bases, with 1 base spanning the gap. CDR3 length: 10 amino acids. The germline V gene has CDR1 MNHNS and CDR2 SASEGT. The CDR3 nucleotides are TGTGCCAGCAGTGAGGAGACCCAGTACTTC. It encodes CASSEETQYF.

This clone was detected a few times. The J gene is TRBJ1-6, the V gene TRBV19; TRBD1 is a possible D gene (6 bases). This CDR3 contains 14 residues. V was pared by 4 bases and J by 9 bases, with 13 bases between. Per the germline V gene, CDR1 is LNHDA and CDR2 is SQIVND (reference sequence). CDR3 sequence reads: CASSRSGERSPLHF. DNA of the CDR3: TGTGCCAGTAGTAGATCAGGGGAGCGTTCACCCCTCCACTTT.

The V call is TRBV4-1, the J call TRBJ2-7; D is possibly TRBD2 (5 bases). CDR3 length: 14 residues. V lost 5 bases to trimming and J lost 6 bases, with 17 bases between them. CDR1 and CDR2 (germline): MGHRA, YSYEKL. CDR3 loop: CASSLRDQPSEQYF. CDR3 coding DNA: TGCGCCAGCAGCTTGAGGGATCAACCCAGCGAGCAGTACTTC.

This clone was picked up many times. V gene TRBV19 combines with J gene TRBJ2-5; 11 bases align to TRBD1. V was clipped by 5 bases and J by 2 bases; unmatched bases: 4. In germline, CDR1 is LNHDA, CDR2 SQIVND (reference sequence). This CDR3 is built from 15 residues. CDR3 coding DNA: TGTGCCAGTAGTGGGACAGGGGGTATTCAAGAGACCCAGTACTTC. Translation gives CASSGTGGIQETQYF.

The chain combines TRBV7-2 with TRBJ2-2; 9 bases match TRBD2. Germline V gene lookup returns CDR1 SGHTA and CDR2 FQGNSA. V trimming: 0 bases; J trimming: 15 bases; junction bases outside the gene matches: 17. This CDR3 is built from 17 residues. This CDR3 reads CASSLAYGSGLARLLFF. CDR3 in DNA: TGTGCCAGCAGCTTAGCATACGGATCGGGACTAGCCAGGTTATTGTTTTTT.

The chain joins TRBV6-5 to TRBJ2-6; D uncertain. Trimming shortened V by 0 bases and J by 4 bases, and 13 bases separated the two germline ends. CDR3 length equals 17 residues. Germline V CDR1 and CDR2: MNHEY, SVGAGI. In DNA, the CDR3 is TGTGCCAGCAGTTACTCGAGCCTGGTCTCCGGGGCCAACGTCCTGACTTTC. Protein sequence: CASSYSSLVSGANVLTF.

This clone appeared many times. The DNA of the CDR3 is TGTGCCACCAGCGCCGGGACAGGGGGGAATGAGCAGTTCTTC. It specifies CATSAGTGGNEQFF. This chain links TRBV15 with TRBJ2-1; 11 nucleotides match TRBD1. The ends lost 5 bases at V and 7 bases at J; junction bases unmatched: 4. This CDR3 is built from 14 residues. CDR1 is LNHNV, CDR2 YYDKDF, per germline (reference sequence).

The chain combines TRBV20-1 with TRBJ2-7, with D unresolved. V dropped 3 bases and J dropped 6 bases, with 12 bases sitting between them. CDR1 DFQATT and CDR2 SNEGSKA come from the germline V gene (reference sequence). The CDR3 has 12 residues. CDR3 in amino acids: CSARFGLGEQYF. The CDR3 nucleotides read TGCAGTGCTAGGTTCGGCTTGGGCGAGCAGTACTTC.

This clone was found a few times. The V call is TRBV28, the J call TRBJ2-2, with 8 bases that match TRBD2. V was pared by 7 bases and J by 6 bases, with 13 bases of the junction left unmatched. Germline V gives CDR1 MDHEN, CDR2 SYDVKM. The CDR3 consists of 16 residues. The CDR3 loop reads CASTQGVLAVPGELFF. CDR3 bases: TGTGCCAGCACTCAAGGGGTACTAGCGGTACCCGGGGAGCTGTTTTTT.